Each of the 11 T cell receptor beta chains below was sequenced from the same sample in a study of shared clonotypes between healthy human individuals. Profiling relied on immunoSEQ multiplex PCR, and the TCRdb table lists in-frame clones only, not all of them. The sample shows roughly 2.5 million clones, approximately 92% of them seen only once. Sequenced material: naive CD4+ T cells sorted from blood. The subset here: CD45RA+ positively selected. Receptors were obtained from a man younger than 35 in good health.

The V call is TRBV4-1, the J call TRBJ2-2; no definite D call. Germline-derived CDR1 and CDR2 are MGHRA and YSYEKL. The CDR3 is made up of 14 amino acids. V shed 3 bases and J shed 6 bases, with 11 bases lying between them. The CDR3 protein is CASSQALVSGELFF. CDR3 DNA sequence: TGCGCCAGCAGCCAGGCTCTAGTCTCCGGGGAGCTGTTTTTT.

The gene calls are TRBV5-1 and TRBJ1-4; tentative D call: TRBD1 (6 bases). CDR3 length: 15 residues. The germline CDR1 and CDR2 sequences are SGHRS and YFSETQ. V lost 4 bases and J lost 0, with 10 bases in between. This chain's CDR3 is CASSATGTTNEKLFF. The CDR3 DNA is TGCGCCAGCAGCGCCACAGGGACAACTAATGAAAAACTGTTTTTT.

The rearrangement uses TRBV11-2 and TRBJ1-4; D gene unclear. CDR1 and CDR2 from the germline V gene are SGHAT and FQNNGV. V lost 1 base and J lost 6, with 12 bases in between. CDR3 length: 15 residues. The DNA of the CDR3 is TGTGCCAGCAGCTTAGGGATCATGAGGGATGAAAAACTGTTTTTT. This gives the protein CASSLGIMRDEKLFF.

V gene TRBV19 combines with J gene TRBJ2-7; D might be TRBD1 (6 bases). V shed 10 bases and J shed 0 bases, with 16 bases lying between them. The CDR3 runs 14 residues. The germline CDR1 and CDR2 sequences are LNHDA and SQIVND (reference sequence). The CDR3 region has the DNA TGTGCCACTCGGGTACAGGGTTTCTCCTACGAGCAGTACTTC. Amino acid sequence: CATRVQGFSYEQYF.

This rearrangement joins TRBV30 to TRBJ1-5; no clear D. This CDR3 contains 12 residues. V was trimmed by 2 bases and J by 5 bases, leaving 7 bases between them. Germline CDR1 GTSNPN, CDR2 SVGIG (reference sequence). The CDR3 region is CAWSREYQPQHF. CDR3 DNA: TGTGCCTGGAGTCGGGAGTATCAGCCCCAGCATTTT.

The V and J genes are TRBV2 and TRBJ1-5, with a possible D match to TRBD1 (5 bases). V was pared by 4 bases and J by 6 bases, with 10 bases between. Germline V lookup: CDR1 SNHLY, CDR2 FYNNEI. The CDR3 loop spans 13 amino acids. CDR3 amino acids: CASSGGESQPQHF. The CDR3 DNA is TGTGCCAGCAGTGGGGGGGAATCTCAGCCCCAGCATTTT.

This clone was recorded only once. The chain uses TRBV6-5 and TRBJ2-7; the match to TRBD2 covers 8 bases. The germline V gene encodes CDR1 MNHEY and CDR2 SVGAGI. V was clipped by 5 bases and J by 3 bases; unmatched bases: 3. This CDR3 has 13 residues. The CDR3 region is CASSLTSGYEQYF. The CDR3 DNA sequence: TGTGCCAGCAGTCTCACTAGCGGCTACGAGCAGTACTTC.

This chain connects TRBV5-4 to TRBJ1-2; 11 positions match TRBD1. There are 16 residues in the CDR3. Trimming removed 4 bases from V and 2 bases from J; junction bases left unmatched: 7. Germline CDR1 reads SGHNT; CDR2 reads YYREEE (reference sequence). CDR3 bases: TGTGCCAGCAGCCAAAAAGGGACAGGGGGGAACTATGGCTACACCTTC. Translating it yields CASSQKGTGGNYGYTF.

This clone was observed a single time. The chain couples TRBV28 to TRBJ1-6, with D maybe TRBD1 (5 bases). Trimming left V 6 bases short and J 0 bases short, with 12 bases between. CDR1 is MDHEN and CDR2 is SYDVKM in the germline V gene. The CDR3 is 16 amino acids. DNA for the CDR3: TGTGCCAGCAGCCTGGCGGGGGTCTCCTATAATTCACCCCTCCACTTT. It yields the protein CASSLAGVSYNSPLHF. Looking up the rest from reference TRBV28 and TRBJ1-6 gives the full variable domain: DVKVTQSSRYLVKRTGEKVFLECVQDMDHENMFWYRQDPGLGLRLIYFSYDVKMKEKGDIPEGYSVSREKKERFSLILESASTNQTSMYLCASSLAGVSYNSPLHFGNGTRLTVT.

The rearrangement uses TRBV12-5 and TRBJ2-1; TRBD2 might be the D (5 bases). With 1 base removed from V and 4 bases from J, the gap between germline ends came to 8 bases. Looked up from germline, CDR1 is LGHNT and CDR2 is FRNRAP. The CDR3 extends over 14 amino acids. The CDR3 region is CASGLGLLYNEQFF. The CDR3 DNA follows: TGTGCTAGTGGTTTGGGACTACTATACAATGAGCAGTTCTTC. The variable domain in full, completed from reference TRBV12-5 and TRBJ2-1, reads DARVTQTPRHKVTEMGQEVTMRCQPILGHNTVFWYRQTMMQGLELLAYFRNRAPLDDSGMPKDRFSAEMPDATLATLKIQPSEPRDSAVYFCASGLGLLYNEQFFGPGTRLTVL.

The gene calls are TRBV5-1 and TRBJ2-3, with no clear D. This CDR3 has 12 residues. The germline CDR1 and CDR2 sequences are SGHRS and YFSETQ. V lost 9 bases and J lost 4, with 12 bases in between. The CDR3 loop reads CATREEADTQYF. In DNA form, the CDR3 reads TGCGCCACAAGGGAAGAGGCAGATACGCAGTATTTT. The full variable domain, completed using reference TRBV5-1 and TRBJ2-3, is KAGVTQTPRYLIKTRGQQVTLSCSPISGHRSVSWYQQTPGQGLQFLFEYFSETQRNKGNFPGRFSGRQFSNSRSEMNVSTLELGDSALYLCATREEADTQYFGPGTRLTVL.